Listed below are T cell receptor beta chains from one sample, sequenced in a study of blood T cell repertoires in COVID-19. Assay: immunoSEQ multiplex PCR; the TCRdb copy retains only in-frame clones and omits some. The data contain roughly 69,000 clones, 78% of them singletons. The sequenced sample consisted of peripheral blood. These TCRs come from a man aged 55 to 70 with COVID-19, enrolled during active disease. The CDR3 runs from the conserved cysteine through the conserved F or W. The order of the fields is D gene, clone size, V gene, J gene, CDR3 protein, CDR3 DNA. The D gene is left open where the match is weak. Rows may omit the clone size; those that give it use once, few, many or a size class.

d_gene: .
abundance: once
v_gene: TRBV3-1/TRBV3-2
j_gene: TRBJ2-7
CDR3aa: CASSRRGNEQYF
CDR3nt: TGTGCCAGCAGCCGAAGGGGGAACGAGCAGTACTTC

d_gene: .
abundance: .
v_gene: TRBV5-1
j_gene: TRBJ2-7
CDR3aa: CASSFDTPGLEQYF
CDR3nt: TGCGCCAGCAGCTTTGACACCCCCGGCCTGGAGCAGTACTTC

d_gene: .
abundance: .
v_gene: TRBV30
j_gene: TRBJ2-2
CDR3aa: CAWSRGGPNTGELFF
CDR3nt: TGTGCCTGGAGCCGCGGAGGCCCGAACACCGGGGAGCTGTTTTTT

d_gene: .
abundance: .
v_gene: TRBV30
j_gene: TRBJ1-4
CDR3aa: CACYDFFGEKLFF
CDR3nt: .

d_gene: .
abundance: .
v_gene: TRBV3-1/TRBV3-2
j_gene: TRBJ2-7
CDR3aa: CASSPASGPYEQYF
CDR3nt: TGTGCCAGCAGCCCTGCCTCGGGTCCCTACGAGCAGTACTTC

d_gene: TRBD1
abundance: .
v_gene: TRBV11-1
j_gene: TRBJ1-6
CDR3aa: CASSITGDANSPLHF
CDR3nt: TGTGCCAGCAGCATCACAGGGGACGCTAATTCACCCCTCCACTTT

d_gene: .
abundance: .
v_gene: TRBV4-2
j_gene: TRBJ2-5
CDR3aa: CASSQDPLTSEETQYF
CDR3nt: TGTGCCAGCAGCCAAGATCCGCTGACTAGTGAAGAGACCCAGTACTTC

d_gene: .
abundance: .
v_gene: TRBV2
j_gene: TRBJ1-5
CDR3aa: CASSENFENQPQHF
CDR3nt: TGTGCCAGCAGTGAAAATTTTGAGAATCAGCCCCAGCATTTT

d_gene: TRBD1
abundance: once
v_gene: TRBV6-6
j_gene: TRBJ1-5
CDR3aa: CASSYSTGRQPQHF
CDR3nt: TGTGCCAGCAGTTACTCGACAGGGCGTCAGCCCCAGCATTTT

d_gene: .
abundance: .
v_gene: TRBV20-1
j_gene: TRBJ2-3
CDR3aa: CSASDAGPVGTDTQYF
CDR3nt: TGCAGTGCTAGTGACGCGGGTCCGGTGGGCACAGATACGCAGTATTTT

d_gene: TRBD2
abundance: once
v_gene: TRBV6-5
j_gene: TRBJ2-2
CDR3aa: CATRGAGEIAGELFF
CDR3nt: TGTGCCACCCGGGGCGCGGGAGAAATCGCCGGGGAGCTGTTTTTT